The 24 T cell receptor beta chains presented below share a single source sample, sequenced in a study of cytomegalovirus exposure and HLA in healthy donors. The PCR employed 60 Vbeta primers together with 13 Jbeta primers. The method was immunoSEQ multiplex PCR; TCRdb's version includes in-frame clones alone and lacks a portion of them. Its table lists 90,000 to 100,000 clones. The sequencing input was PBMCs. The source of these receptors is a woman in her thirties in good health and CMV-seronegative.

The chain is built from TRBV27 and TRBJ2-1; 8 positions match TRBD2. The CDR3 sequence is 16 residues long. The J segment lost 2 bases and the V segment lost 4 bases, leaving 7 bases of the junction unmatched. Germline V lookup: CDR1 MNHEY, CDR2 SMNVEV (reference sequence). This chain's CDR3 is CASSWGLAGTYNEQFF. In DNA form, the CDR3 reads TGTGCCAGCAGTTGGGGGTTAGCGGGAACCTACAATGAGCAGTTCTTC.

The rearrangement uses TRBV4-1 and TRBJ2-1; 7 bases align to TRBD2. The trim removed 0 bases at V and 6 bases at J, leaving 5 bases unmatched. CDR3 size: 15 residues. Germline CDR1 is MGHRA and CDR2 is YSYEKL. CDR3 sequence reads: CASSQEGRVSNEQFF. As DNA, the CDR3 is TGCGCCAGCAGCCAAGAAGGGAGGGTATCCAATGAGCAGTTCTTC.

This sequence joins TRBV4-1 and TRBJ1-1, with D maybe TRBD1 (6 bases). Germline V gives CDR1 MGHRA, CDR2 YSYEKL. Trimming removed 4 bases at V and 4 bases at J, with 13 bases between. The CDR3 sequence is 14 residues long. CDR3 residues: CASSLNTGITEAFF. The CDR3 nucleotides read TGCGCCAGCAGCCTCAATACAGGGATCACTGAAGCTTTCTTT.

This chain joins TRBV27 and TRBJ1-2, with 9 positions matching TRBD1. This CDR3 spans 16 amino acids. Per germline, CDR1 MNHEY and CDR2 SMNVEV (reference sequence). V was clipped by 3 bases and J by 1 base; unmatched bases: 6. The CDR3 bases are TGTGCCAGCAGTTTCAACATGGACAGGGGTAACTATGGCTACACCTTC. It encodes CASSFNMDRGNYGYTF.

The J gene is TRBJ1-2, the V gene TRBV2; D is unclear. Germline values: CDR1 SNHLY, CDR2 FYNNEI. V lost 0 bases and J lost 7, with 15 bases in between. This CDR3 is 15 amino acids long. CDR3 amino acids: CASSEALQDTRGYTF. The CDR3 DNA sequence: TGTGCCAGCAGTGAAGCGCTGCAGGATACGCGTGGCTACACCTTC.

The CDR3 protein is CASSPPGFNNEQFF. The CDR3 DNA is TGTGCCAGCAGCCCTCCAGGGTTCAACAATGAGCAGTTCTTC. V usage is TRBV7-3 and J usage is TRBJ2-1, with a possible D match to TRBD1 (5 bases). CDR3 length equals 14 residues. Germline CDR1 SGHTA, CDR2 FQGTGA. V was cut by 5 bases and J by 5 bases, with 13 bases left in between.

The chain combines TRBV7-3 with TRBJ1-3; 9 bases are a match to TRBD1. V dropped 3 bases and J dropped 8; count of bases not matched to a gene: 2. The germline gives CDR1 SGHTA, CDR2 FQGTGA. CDR3 length: 13 amino acids. The DNA of the CDR3 is TGTGCCAGCAGCTTTGGACAGGGGTACACCATATATTTT. Its translation is CASSFGQGYTIYF.

The genes are TRBV7-6 and TRBJ1-2; D gene uncertain. The germline CDR1 and CDR2 sequences are SGHVS and FNYEAQ. Trimming stripped 5 bases from V and 0 bases from J, with 7 bases between. The CDR3 extends over 13 amino acids. The CDR3, as DNA: TGTGCCAGCAGCGTATCTTCTAACTATGGCTACACCTTC. Protein: CASSVSSNYGYTF.

V and J are TRBV6-5 and TRBJ2-1; 13 bases agree with TRBD2. V gave up 2 bases and J gave up 5 bases; unmatched junction bases: 0. The CDR3 consists of 15 residues. Germline V gene lookup returns CDR1 MNHEY and CDR2 SVGAGI. CDR3 DNA sequence: TGTGCCAGCAGTTACGGGACTAGCGGGGACAATGAGCAGTTCTTC. Amino acid sequence: CASSYGTSGDNEQFF.

As regards this clone: Other DNA sequences within the sample encode an identical CDR3. The V call is TRBV20-1, the J call TRBJ2-7; 7 bases are a match to TRBD2. CDR3 length: 11 residues. Germline loops: CDR1 DFQATT, CDR2 SNEGSKA (reference sequence). Germline trimming cut 6 bases from V and 2 bases from J; bases unmatched to any gene: 1. In nucleotides, the CDR3 is TGCAGTGCGCGGGGGACCTACGAGCAGTACTTC. Its translation: CSARGTYEQYF.

This chain links TRBV9 with TRBJ2-1; the match to TRBD2 covers 8 bases. Germline V gives CDR1 SGDLS, CDR2 YYNGEE. The V segment lost 3 bases and the J segment 5 bases; nucleotides outside the gene matches: 7. The CDR3 consists of 15 residues. The DNA for the CDR3 is TGTGCCAGCAGCGCTGTAGCGGGGTTAAACAATGAGCAGTTCTTC. It codes for CASSAVAGLNNEQFF.

The rearrangement joins TRBV6-6 to TRBJ1-2; D is undetermined. Germline V gives CDR1 MNHNY, CDR2 SVGAGI (reference sequence). The CDR3 is 14 amino acids. The V and J ends lost 3 bases and 3 bases respectively, with 11 bases between them. As DNA, the CDR3 is TGTGCCAGCAGTTATCCGACCGGGGACTATGGCTACACCTTC. Amino acids: CASSYPTGDYGYTF.

The V gene is TRBV27, the J gene TRBJ1-5, with 8 positions matching TRBD1. With 0 bases clipped from V and 6 bases from J, the junction kept 4 bases outside the gene matches. Germline V CDR1 and CDR2: MNHEY, SMNVEV (reference sequence). The CDR3 consists of 15 residues. This CDR3 reads CASSLSDRESQPQHF. The CDR3 nucleotides read TGTGCCAGCAGTTTATCGGACAGGGAAAGTCAGCCCCAGCATTTT.

This chain connects TRBV6-1 to TRBJ2-3; TRBD1 matches 9 bases. The CDR3 extends over 15 amino acids. Trimming at V came to 4 bases and at J to 2 bases, leaving 4 bases not matched to a gene. The V gene's germline CDR1 is MNHNS and CDR2 SASEGT. CDR3 bases: TGTGCCAGCAGTGTCTGGACAGGGGACACAGATACGCAGTATTTT. Protein sequence: CASSVWTGDTDTQYF.

The CDR3 DNA sequence: TGTGCCAGCGTAGACTATGGCTACACCTTC. Encoded protein: CASVDYGYTF. V and J are TRBV6-1 and TRBJ1-2; D gene unclear. V lost 8 bases, J lost 3 bases, and 4 bases lay in between. The CDR3 sequence is 10 residues long. CDR1 is MNHNS and CDR2 is SASEGT in the germline V gene.

J is TRBJ1-5 and V is TRBV19, with D perhaps matching TRBD1 (5 bases). This CDR3 comprises 16 residues. V was cut by 3 bases and J by 7 bases, with 19 bases left in between. From germline, CDR1 is LNHDA and CDR2 SQIVND (reference sequence). The CDR3 bases are TGTGCCAGTAGTATTCCCGTAGGGGTTGGTTTGCAGCCCCAGCATTTT. Amino acid sequence: CASSIPVGVGLQPQHF. Combining the CDR3 with reference TRBV19 and TRBJ1-5 gives the whole variable domain DGGITQSPKYLFRKEGQNVTLSCEQNLNHDAMYWYRQDPGQGLRLIYYSQIVNDFQKGDIAEGYSVSREKKESFPLTVTSAQKNPTAFYLCASSIPVGVGLQPQHFGDGTRLSIL.

The gene calls are TRBV10-1 and TRBJ2-7, with 7 bases fitting TRBD2. In germline, CDR1 is WNHNN, CDR2 SYGVQD (reference sequence). J lost 2 bases, V lost 6 bases, and 4 bases had no gene match. The CDR3 consists of 13 residues. The CDR3 sequence: CASSKSGTYEQYF. CDR3 DNA: TGCGCCAGCAGCAAAAGCGGGACCTACGAGCAGTACTTC.

This rearrangement joins TRBV7-9 to TRBJ1-5; D unresolved. The germline V and J ends were trimmed by 1 base and 0 bases, with 16 bases remaining between them. The CDR3 consists of 18 residues. Germline V gene lookup returns CDR1 SEHNR and CDR2 FQNEAQ (reference sequence). CDR3 amino acids: CASSLVSGGVYSNQPQHF. CDR3 bases: TGTGCCAGCAGCTTAGTGTCCGGCGGAGTTTATAGCAATCAGCCCCAGCATTTT.

CDR3 coding DNA: TGTGCCAGTAGTATTGGACAGCGCTCTGGAAACACCATATATTTT. It yields the protein CASSIGQRSGNTIYF. The V and J genes are TRBV19 and TRBJ1-3, with D perhaps matching TRBD1 (6 bases). V was pared by 3 bases and J by 0 bases, with 9 bases between. This CDR3 has 15 amino acids. Per the germline V gene, CDR1 is LNHDA and CDR2 is SQIVND (reference sequence).

This chain uses TRBV29-1 with TRBJ2-2; D might be TRBD2 (5 bases). The CDR3 extends over 13 amino acids. V shed 5 bases and J shed 6 bases, with 13 bases lying between them. CDR1 is SQVTM, CDR2 ANQGSEA, per germline. The CDR3 spells CSVPGAGAGELFF. DNA for the CDR3: TGCAGCGTTCCAGGCGCCGGGGCCGGGGAGCTGTTTTTT.

The chain combines TRBV6-5 with TRBJ2-7, with a tentative D call TRBD1 (5 bases). The germline V and J ends were trimmed by 2 bases and 5 bases, with 7 bases remaining between them. Germline V lookup: CDR1 MNHEY, CDR2 SVGAGI. CDR3 length: 12 residues. The CDR3 nucleotides read TGTGCCAGCAGTTACGGCAGGGACGAGCAGTACTTC. Translated, it gives CASSYGRDEQYF.

The gene calls are TRBV13 and TRBJ1-1, with 8 bases fitting TRBD1. There are 15 residues in the CDR3. With V trimmed by 5 bases and J by 5 bases, 10 bases remained unmatched. The germline gives CDR1 PRHDT, CDR2 FYEKMQ (reference sequence). The chain's CDR3 is CASSPGGQGGTEAFF. Here the CDR3 DNA reads TGTGCCAGCAGCCCCGGCGGACAGGGTGGTACTGAAGCTTTCTTT.

The rearrangement joins TRBV7-3 to TRBJ2-2; possible D gene TRBD2, 6 bases. This CDR3 is 14 amino acids long. Trimming took 4 bases from V and 1 from J, leaving 7 bases between them. Per the germline V gene, CDR1 is SGHTA and CDR2 is FQGTGA. As DNA, the CDR3 is TGTGCCAGCAGCTCTAGCGTGAACACCGGGGAGCTGTTTTTT. Its translation is CASSSSVNTGELFF.

The V and J genes are TRBV4-1 and TRBJ1-4, with TRBD1 matching 11 bases. V trimming: 4 bases; J trimming: 5 bases; junction bases outside the gene matches: 9. This CDR3 has 17 amino acids. Germline assignment: CDR1 MGHRA and CDR2 YSYEKL. The CDR3 DNA is TGCGCCAGCAGCCCTAGATGGACAGGGGGCGGGAATGAAAAACTGTTTTTT. It translates to CASSPRWTGGGNEKLFF.